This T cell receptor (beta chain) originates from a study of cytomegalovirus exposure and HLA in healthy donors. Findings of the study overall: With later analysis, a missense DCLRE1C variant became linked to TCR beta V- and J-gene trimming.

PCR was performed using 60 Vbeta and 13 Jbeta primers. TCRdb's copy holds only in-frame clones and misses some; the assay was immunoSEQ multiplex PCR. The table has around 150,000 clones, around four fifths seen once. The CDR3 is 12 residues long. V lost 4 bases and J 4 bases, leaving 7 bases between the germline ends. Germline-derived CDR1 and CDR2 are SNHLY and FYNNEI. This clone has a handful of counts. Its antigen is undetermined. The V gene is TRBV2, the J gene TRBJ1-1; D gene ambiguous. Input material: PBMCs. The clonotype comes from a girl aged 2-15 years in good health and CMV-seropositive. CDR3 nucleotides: TGTGCCAGCAGTGTACAAAGCACTGAAGCTTTCTTT. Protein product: CASSVQSTEAFF.